This TCR beta chain was captured in a study of cytomegalovirus exposure and HLA in healthy donors. Whole-study findings and limits: A further, later analysis showed that HLA-associated TCR beta chains (compared with equally common others) were more clonally expanded. As was reported, the classifier diagnosed cytomegalovirus status with high specificity and sensitivity. Fewer N-insertions (relative to the roughly 630-donor mean) were reportedly seen in an Asian-associated ancestry cluster in a later analysis. Most likely, a cluster of highly shared sequence variants arose as a sequencing artifact.

PCR employed 60 Vbeta and 13 Jbeta primers. Assay: immunoSEQ multiplex PCR; the TCRdb copy retains only in-frame clones and omits some. In the table there are around 150,000 clones, approximately 70% of which are singletons. Of note for this clone: What it binds is unknown.

The sequenced sample consisted of PBMCs. This receptor was identified in a human donor in good health.

Written as DNA, the CDR3 is TGTGCCAGCAGAGAGAGCGGGAGGGCCTACGAGCAGTACTTC. This gives the protein CASRESGRAYEQYF. The rearrangement uses TRBV5-4 and TRBJ2-7; 10 bases agree with TRBD2. Germline trimming cut 5 bases from V and 2 bases from J; bases unmatched to any gene: 4. This CDR3 comprises 14 residues. Germline V gene sequence: CDR1 SGHNT, CDR2 YYREEE (reference sequence).